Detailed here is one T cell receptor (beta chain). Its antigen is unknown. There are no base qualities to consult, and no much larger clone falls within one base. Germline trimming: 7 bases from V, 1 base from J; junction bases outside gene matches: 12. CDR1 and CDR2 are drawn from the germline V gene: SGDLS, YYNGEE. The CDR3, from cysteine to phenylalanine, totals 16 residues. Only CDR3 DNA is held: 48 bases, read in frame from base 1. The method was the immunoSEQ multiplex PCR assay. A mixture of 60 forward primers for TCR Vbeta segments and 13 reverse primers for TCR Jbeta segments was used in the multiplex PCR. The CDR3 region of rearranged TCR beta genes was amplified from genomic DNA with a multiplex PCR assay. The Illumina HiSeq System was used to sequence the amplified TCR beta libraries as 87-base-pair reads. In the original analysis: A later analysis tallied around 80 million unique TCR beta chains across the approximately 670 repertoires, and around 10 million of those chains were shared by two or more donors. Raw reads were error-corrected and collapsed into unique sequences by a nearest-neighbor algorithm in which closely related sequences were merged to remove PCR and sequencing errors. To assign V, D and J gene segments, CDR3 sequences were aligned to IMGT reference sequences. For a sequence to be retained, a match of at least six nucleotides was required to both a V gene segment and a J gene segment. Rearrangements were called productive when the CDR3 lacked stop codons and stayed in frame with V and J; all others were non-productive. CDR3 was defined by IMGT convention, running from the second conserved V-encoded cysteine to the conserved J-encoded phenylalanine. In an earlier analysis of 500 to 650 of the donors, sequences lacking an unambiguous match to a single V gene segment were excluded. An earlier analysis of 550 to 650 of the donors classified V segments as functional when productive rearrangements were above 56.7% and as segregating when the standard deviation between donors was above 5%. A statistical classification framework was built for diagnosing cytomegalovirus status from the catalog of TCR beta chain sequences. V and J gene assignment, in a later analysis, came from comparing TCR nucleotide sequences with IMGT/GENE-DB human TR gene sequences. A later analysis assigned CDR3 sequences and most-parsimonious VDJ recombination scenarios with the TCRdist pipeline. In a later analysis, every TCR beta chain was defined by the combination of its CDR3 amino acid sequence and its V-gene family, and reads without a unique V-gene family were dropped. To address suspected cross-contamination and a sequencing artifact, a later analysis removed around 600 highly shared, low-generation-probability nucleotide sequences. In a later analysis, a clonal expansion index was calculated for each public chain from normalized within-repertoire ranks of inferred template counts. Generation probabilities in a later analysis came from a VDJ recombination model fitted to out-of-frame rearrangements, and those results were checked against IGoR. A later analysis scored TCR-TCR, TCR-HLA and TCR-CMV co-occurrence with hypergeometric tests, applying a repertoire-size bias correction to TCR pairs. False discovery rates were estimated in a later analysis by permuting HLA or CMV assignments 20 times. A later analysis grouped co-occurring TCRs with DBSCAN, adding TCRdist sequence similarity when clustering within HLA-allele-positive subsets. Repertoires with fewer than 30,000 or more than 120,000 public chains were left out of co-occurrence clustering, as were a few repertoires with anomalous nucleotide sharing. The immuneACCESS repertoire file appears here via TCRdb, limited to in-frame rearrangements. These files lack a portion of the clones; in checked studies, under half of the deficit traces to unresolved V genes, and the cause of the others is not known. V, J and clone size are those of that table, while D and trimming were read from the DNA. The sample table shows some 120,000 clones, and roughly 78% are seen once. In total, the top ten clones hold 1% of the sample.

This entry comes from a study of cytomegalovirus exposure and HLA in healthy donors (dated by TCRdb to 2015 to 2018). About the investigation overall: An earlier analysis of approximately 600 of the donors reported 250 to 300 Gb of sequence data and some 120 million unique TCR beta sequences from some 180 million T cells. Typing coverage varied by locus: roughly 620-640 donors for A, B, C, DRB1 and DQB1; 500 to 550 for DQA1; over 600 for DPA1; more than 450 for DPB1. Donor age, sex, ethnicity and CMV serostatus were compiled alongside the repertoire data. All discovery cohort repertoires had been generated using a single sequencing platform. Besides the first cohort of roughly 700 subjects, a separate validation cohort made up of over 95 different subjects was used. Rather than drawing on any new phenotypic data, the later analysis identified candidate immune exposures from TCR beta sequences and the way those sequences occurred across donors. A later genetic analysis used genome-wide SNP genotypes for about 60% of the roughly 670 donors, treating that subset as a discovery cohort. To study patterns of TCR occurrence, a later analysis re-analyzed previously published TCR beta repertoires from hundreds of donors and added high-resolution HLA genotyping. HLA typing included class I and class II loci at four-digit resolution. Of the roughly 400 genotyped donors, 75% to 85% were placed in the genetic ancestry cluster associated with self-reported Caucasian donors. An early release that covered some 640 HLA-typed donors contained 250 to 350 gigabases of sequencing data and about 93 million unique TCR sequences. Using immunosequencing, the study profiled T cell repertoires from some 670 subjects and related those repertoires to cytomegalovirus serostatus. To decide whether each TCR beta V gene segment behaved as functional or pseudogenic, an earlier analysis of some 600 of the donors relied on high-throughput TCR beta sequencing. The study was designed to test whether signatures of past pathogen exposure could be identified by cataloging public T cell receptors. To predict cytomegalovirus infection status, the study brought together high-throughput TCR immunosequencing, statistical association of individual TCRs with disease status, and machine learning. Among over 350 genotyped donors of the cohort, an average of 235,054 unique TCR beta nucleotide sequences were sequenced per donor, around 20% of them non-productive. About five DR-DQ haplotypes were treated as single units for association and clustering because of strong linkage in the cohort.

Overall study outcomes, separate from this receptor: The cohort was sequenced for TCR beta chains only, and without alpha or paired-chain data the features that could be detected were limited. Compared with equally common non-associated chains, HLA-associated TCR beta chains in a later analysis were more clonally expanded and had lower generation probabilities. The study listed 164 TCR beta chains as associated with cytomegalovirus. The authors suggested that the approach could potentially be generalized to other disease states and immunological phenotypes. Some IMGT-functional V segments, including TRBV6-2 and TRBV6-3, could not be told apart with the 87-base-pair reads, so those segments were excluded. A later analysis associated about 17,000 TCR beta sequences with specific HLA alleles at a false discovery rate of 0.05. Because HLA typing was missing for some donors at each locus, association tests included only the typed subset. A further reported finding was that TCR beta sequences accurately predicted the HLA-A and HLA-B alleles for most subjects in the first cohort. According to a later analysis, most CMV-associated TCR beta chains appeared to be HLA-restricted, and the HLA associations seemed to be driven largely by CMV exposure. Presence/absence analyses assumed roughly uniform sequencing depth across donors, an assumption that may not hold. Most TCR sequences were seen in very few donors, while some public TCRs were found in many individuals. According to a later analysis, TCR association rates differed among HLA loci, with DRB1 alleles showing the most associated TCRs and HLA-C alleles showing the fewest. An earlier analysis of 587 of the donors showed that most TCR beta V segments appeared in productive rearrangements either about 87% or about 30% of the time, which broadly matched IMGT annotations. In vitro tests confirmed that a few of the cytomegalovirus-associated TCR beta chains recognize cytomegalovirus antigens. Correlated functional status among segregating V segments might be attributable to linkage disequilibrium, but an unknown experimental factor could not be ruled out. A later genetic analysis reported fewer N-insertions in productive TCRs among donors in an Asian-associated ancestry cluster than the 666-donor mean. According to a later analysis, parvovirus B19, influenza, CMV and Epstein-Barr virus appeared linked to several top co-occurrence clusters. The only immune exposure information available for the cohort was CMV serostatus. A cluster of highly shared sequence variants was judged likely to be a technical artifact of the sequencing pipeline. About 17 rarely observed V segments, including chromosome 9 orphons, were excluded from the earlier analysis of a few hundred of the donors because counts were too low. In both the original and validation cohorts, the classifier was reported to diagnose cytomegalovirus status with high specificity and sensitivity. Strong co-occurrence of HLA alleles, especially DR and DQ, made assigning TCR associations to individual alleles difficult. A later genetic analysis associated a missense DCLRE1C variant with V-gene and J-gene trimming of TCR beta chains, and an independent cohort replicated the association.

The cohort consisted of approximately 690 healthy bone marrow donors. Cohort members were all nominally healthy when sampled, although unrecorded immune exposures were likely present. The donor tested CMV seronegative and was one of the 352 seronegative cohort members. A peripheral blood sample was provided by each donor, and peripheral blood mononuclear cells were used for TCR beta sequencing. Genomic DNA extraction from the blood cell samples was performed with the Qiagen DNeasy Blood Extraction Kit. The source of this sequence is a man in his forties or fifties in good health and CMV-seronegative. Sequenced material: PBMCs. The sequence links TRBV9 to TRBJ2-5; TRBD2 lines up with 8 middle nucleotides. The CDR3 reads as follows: CASLYGGAQIQETQYF. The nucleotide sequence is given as TGTGCCAGCCTCTACGGGGGGGCGCAGATCCAAGAGACCCAGTACTTC.